This entry is about one TCR beta chain. What it binds is not known. This sample is part of a study of T cell responses to AZD1222 COVID-19 vaccine. The repertoire was sequenced with immunoSEQ multiplex PCR; TCRdb's copy has only in-frame clones and lacks some. The top ten hold about a tenth of the sample, which has 120,000 to 150,000 clones, approximately 90% seen once. Study-wide results and caveats: The study reported that nearly half of spike-specific TCRs target unmutated variant regions. Researchers report vaccine-associated CD4 TCRs spanning spike, with dominance at 160-218 and 743-854. Donors in the cohort were predominantly white British and more often female, and clonal diversity was possibly underestimated. After the peak T cell response, and only then, were repertoires sampled.

This material consisted of peripheral blood, taken 28 days after the second AZD1222 dose. This TCR came from an adult who received the AZD1222 COVID-19 vaccine.

The CDR3 loop reads CATAGTSDTGELFF. The CDR3 nucleotides are TGTGCCACGGCCGGGACTAGCGACACCGGGGAGCTGTTTTTT. The chain has TRBV24-1 and TRBJ2-2, with 10 positions matching TRBD2. Trimming at V came to 10 bases and at J to 3 bases, leaving 4 bases not matched to a gene. This CDR3 has 14 residues. Germline-derived CDR1 and CDR2 are KGHDR and SFDVKD.